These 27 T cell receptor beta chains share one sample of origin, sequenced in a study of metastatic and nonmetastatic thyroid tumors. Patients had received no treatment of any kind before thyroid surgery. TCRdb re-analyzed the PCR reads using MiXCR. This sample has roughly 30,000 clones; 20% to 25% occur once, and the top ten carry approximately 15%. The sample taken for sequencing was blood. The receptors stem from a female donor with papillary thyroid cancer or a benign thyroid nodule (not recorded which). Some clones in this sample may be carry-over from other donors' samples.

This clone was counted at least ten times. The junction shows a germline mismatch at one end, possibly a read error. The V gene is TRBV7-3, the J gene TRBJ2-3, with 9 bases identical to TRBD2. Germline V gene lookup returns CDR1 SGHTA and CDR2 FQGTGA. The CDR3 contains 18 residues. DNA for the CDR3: TGTGCCAGCAGCTTAATGGGCGGGAGGGCCAGAGTTGTACATACGCGGTATTTT. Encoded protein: CASSLMGGRARVVHTRYF.

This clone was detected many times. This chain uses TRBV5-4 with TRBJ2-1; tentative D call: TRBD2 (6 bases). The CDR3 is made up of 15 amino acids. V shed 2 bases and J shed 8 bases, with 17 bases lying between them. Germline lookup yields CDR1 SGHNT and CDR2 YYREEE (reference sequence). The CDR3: CASSLASGVVDEQFF. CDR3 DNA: TGTGCCAGCAGCTTAGCTTCGGGAGTAGTCGATGAGCAGTTCTTC.

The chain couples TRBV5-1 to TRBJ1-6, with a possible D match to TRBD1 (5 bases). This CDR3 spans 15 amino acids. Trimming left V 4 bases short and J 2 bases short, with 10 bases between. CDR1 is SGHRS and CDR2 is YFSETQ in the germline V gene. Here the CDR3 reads CASSPTGPYNSPLHF. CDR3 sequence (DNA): TGCGCCAGCAGCCCCACAGGACCCTATAATTCACCCCTCCACTTT.

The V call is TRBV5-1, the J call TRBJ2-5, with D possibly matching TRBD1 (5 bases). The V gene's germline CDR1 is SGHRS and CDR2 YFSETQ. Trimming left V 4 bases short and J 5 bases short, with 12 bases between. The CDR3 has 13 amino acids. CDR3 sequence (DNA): TGCGCCAGCAGCGGAAGGGGCGGTGAGACCCAGTACTTC. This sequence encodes CASSGRGGETQYF.

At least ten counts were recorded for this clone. The DNA of the CDR3 is TGTGCCAGCAGCCTAACCTCCGGACAGGGGGTAAGAGAAAAACTGTTTTTT. This codes for CASSLTSGQGVREKLFF. This rearrangement joins TRBV11-2 to TRBJ1-4, with 10 nucleotides matching TRBD1. After removal of 5 bases from V and 8 bases from J, the junction contained 14 bases not matched to a gene. There are 17 residues in the CDR3. The germline CDR1 and CDR2 sequences are SGHAT and FQNNGV.

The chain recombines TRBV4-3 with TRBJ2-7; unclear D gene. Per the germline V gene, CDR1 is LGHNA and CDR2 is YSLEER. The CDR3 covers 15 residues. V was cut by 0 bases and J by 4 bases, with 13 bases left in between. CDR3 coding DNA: TGCGCCAGCAGCCAAGACCCACAGCAGAGTTACGAGCAGTACTTC. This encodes CASSQDPQQSYEQYF.

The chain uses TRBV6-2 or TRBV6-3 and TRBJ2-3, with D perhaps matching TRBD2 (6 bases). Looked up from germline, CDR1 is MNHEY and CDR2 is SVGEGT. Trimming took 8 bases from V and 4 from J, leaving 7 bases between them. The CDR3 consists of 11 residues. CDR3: CASGTPDTQYF. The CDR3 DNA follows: TGTGCCAGCGGGACTCCAGATACGCAGTATTTT.

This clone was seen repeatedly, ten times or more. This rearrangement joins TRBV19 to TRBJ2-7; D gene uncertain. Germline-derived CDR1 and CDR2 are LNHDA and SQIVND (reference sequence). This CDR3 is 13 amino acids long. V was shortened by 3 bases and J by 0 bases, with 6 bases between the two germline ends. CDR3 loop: CASSIEVSYEQYF. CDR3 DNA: TGTGCCAGTAGTATCGAGGTCTCCTACGAGCAGTACTTC.

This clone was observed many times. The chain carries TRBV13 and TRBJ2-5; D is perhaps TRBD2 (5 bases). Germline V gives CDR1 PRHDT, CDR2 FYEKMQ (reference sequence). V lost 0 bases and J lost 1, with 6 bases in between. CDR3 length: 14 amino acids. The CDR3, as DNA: TGTGCCAGCAGCTTAGGGGGGAGCCAAGAGACCCAGTACTTC. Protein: CASSLGGSQETQYF.

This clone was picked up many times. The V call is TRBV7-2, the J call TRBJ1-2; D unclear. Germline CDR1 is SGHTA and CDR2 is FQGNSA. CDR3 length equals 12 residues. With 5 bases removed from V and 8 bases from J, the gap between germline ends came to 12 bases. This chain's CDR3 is CASSPTVGGYTF. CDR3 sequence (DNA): TGTGCCAGCAGCCCCACGGTTGGGGGCTACACCTTC.

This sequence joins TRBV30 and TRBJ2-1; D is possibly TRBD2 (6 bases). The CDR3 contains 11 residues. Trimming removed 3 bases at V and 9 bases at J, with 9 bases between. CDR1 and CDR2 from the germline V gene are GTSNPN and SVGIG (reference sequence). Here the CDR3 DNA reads TGTGCCTGGAGCATTAGCGGTGAGCAGTTCTTC. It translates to CAWSISGEQFF.

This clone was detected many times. The CDR3 sequence is CASTGQGSVSYEQYF. The DNA of the CDR3 is TGTGCCAGCACGGGACAGGGGAGTGTCTCCTACGAGCAGTACTTC. The rearrangement links TRBV2 to TRBJ2-7; 10 bases align to TRBD1. With V trimmed by 7 bases and J by 0 bases, 6 bases remained unmatched. Germline lookup yields CDR1 SNHLY and CDR2 FYNNEI. The CDR3 is 15 amino acids.

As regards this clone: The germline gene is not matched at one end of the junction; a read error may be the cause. The CDR3 loop reads CASILFRREDGPGELFF. CDR3 DNA sequence: TGTGCCAGCATCTTATTTCGGCGGGAGGACGGCCCCGGGGAGCTTTTTTTT. The rearrangement uses TRBV7-3 and TRBJ2-2, with 8 bases matching TRBD2. Germline CDR1 reads SGHTA; CDR2 reads FQGTGA. This CDR3 has 17 residues.

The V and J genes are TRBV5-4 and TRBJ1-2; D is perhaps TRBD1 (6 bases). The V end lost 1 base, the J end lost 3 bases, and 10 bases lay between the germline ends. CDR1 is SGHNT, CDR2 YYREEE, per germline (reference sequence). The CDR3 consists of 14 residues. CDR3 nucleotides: TGTGCCAGCAGCTTGTACGGGGGCCACTATGGCTACACCTTC. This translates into CASSLYGGHYGYTF.

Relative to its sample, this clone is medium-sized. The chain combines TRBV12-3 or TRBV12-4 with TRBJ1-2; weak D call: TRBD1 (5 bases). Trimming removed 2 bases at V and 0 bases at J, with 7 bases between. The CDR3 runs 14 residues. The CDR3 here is CASSLRGANYGYTF. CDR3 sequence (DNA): TGTGCCAGCAGTTTAAGGGGAGCTAACTATGGCTACACCTTC.

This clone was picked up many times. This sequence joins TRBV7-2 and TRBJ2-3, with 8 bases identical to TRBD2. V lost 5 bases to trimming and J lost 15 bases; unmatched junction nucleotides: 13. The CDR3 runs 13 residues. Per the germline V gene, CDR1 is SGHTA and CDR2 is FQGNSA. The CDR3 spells CASSTGREGHGYF. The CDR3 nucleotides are TGTGCCAGCAGCACCGGCCGGGAGGGCCATGGTTATTTT. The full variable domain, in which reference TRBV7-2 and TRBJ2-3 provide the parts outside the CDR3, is GAGVSQSPSNKVTEKGKDVELRCDPISGHTALYWYRQSLGQGLEFLIYFQGNSAPDKSGLPSDRFSAERTGGSVSTLTIQRTQQEDSAVYLCASSTGREGHGYFGPGTRLTVL.

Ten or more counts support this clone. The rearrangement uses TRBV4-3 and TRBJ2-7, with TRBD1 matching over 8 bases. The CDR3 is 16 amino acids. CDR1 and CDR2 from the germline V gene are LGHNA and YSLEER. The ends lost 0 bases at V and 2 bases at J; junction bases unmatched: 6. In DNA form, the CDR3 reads TGCGCCAGCAGCCAAGATTCAGGGACAGGAACCTACGAGCAGTACTTC. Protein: CASSQDSGTGTYEQYF.

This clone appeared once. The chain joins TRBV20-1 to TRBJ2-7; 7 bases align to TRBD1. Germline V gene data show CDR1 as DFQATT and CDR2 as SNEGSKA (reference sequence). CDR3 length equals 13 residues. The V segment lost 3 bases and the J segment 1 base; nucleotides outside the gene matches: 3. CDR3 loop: CSARTGYSYEQYF. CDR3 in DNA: TGCAGTGCTAGGACAGGGTATTCCTACGAGCAGTACTTC.

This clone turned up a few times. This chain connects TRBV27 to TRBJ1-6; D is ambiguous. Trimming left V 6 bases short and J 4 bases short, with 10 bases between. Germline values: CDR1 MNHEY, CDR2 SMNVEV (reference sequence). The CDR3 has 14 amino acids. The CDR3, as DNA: TGTGCCAGCAGCCCGGGCAGATATAATTCACCCCTCCACTTT. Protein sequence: CASSPGRYNSPLHF.

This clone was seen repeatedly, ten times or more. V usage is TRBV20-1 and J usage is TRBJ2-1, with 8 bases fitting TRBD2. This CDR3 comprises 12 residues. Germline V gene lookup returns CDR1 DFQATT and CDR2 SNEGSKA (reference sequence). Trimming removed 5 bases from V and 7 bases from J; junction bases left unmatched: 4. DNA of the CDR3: TGCAGTGCTCAGCGGGAGCGGAATGAGCAGTTCTTC. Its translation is CSAQRERNEQFF.

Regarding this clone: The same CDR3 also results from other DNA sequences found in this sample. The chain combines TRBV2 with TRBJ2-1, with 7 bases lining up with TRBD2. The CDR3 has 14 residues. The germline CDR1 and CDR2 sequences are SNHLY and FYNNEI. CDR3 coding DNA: TGTGCTGGTACCCCAGCGGGGCCTTCCAATGAGCAGTTCTTC. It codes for CAGTPAGPSNEQFF.

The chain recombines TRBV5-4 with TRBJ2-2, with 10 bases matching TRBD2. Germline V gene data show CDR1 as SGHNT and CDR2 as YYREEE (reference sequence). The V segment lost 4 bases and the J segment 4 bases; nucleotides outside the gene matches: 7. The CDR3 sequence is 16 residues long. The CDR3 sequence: CASSNSGRRVTGELFF. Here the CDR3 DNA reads TGTGCCAGCAGCAATAGCGGGAGGCGGGTCACCGGGGAGCTGTTTTTT.

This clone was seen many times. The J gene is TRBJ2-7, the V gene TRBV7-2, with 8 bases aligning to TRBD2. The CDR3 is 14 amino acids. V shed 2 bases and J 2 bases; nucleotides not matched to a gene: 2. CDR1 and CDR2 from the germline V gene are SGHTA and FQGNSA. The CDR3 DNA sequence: TGTGCCAGCAGCTTAAGCGGGAGCCCCTACGAGCAGTACTTC. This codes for CASSLSGSPYEQYF.

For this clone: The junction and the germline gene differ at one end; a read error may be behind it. The CDR3 nucleotides read TGTGCCAGCAGCGTAGGGCAGGGAAGGGGGAAAGAGACGCAGTACTTC. Residues: CASSVGQGRGKETQYF. The chain links TRBV9 to TRBJ2-5; perhaps TRBD1 as D (6 bases). The CDR3 is made up of 16 amino acids. Germline V CDR1 and CDR2: SGDLS, YYNGEE.

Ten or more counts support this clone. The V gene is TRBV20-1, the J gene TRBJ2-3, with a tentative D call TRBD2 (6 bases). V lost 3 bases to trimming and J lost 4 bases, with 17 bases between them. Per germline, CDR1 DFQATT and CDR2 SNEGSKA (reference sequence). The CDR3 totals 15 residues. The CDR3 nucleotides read TGCAGTGCTAGGCGGGACCCCCCCGGGGCAGATACGCAGTATTTT. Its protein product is CSARRDPPGADTQYF.

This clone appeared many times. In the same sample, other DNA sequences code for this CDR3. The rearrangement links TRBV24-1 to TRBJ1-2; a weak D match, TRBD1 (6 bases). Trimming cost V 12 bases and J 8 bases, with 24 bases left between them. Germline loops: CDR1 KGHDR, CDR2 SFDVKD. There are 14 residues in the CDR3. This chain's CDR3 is CARPGGRGSKGYTF. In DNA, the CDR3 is TGTGCCCGACCGGGCGGCAGGGGCAGTAAAGGCTACACCTTC.

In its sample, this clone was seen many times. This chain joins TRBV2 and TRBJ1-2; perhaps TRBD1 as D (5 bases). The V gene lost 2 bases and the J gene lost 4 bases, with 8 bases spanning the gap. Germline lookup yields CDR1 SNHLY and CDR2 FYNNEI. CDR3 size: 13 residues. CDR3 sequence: CASSENRGYGYTF. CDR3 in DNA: TGTGCCAGCAGTGAAAATAGGGGCTATGGCTACACCTTC.